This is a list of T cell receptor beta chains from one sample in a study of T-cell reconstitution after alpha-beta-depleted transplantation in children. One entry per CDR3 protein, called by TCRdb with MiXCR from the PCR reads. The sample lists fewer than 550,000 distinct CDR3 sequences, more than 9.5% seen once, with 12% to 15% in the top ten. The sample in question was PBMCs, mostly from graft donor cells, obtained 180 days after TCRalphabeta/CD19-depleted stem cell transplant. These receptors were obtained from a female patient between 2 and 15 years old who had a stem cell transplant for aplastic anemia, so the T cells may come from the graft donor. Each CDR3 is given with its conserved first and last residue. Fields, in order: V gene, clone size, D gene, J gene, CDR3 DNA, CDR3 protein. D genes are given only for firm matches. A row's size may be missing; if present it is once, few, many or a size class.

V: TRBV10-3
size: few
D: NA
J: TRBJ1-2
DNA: TGTGCCTCCCTGAGTCCGGGTAGGACGCGCGGCTACACCTTC
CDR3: CASLSPGRTRGYTF

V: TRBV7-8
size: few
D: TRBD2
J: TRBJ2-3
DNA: TGTGCCAGCAGCCTACCCCGTGAGCGGGAGAGCACAGATACGCAGTATTTT
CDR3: CASSLPRERESTDTQYF

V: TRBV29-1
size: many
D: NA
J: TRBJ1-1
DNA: TGCAGCGTTGAAGGGGGGCAGGGACGAACTGAAGCTTTCTTT
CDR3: CSVEGGQGRTEAFF

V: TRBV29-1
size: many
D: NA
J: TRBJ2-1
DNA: TGCAGCGTTGAGGCGGGGGCGAGGTACAATGAGCAGTTCTTC
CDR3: CSVEAGARYNEQFF

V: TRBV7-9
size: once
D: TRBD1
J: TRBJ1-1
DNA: TGTGCCAGCAGCGACCGACAGGGGATAAACACTGAAGCTTTCTTT
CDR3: CASSDRQGINTEAFF

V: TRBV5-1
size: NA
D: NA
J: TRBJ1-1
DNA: TGCGCCAGCAGCTTGAAGTGGGGACTGAACACTGAAGCTTTCTTT
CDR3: CASSLKWGLNTEAFF

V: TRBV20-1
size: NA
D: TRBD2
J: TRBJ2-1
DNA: TGCAGTGCTAGAGATTCCCTCAGGCTAGCGGGCTCCTACAATGAGCAGTTCTTC
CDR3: CSARDSLRLAGSYNEQFF

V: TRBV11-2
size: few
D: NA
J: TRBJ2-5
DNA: TGTGCCAGCAGCTTAGTGAGACAGCCCCAGACCCAGTACTTC
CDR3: CASSLVRQPQTQYF

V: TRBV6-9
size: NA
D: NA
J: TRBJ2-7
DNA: TGTGCCAGCAGGGATCCCGCCGTTCTTGGGGAGCAGTACTTC
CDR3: CASRDPAVLGEQYF

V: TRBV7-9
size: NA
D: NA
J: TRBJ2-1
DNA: TGTGCCAGCAGCTTAGATACCGGGACGGTATACAATGAGCAGTTCTTC
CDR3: CASSLDTGTVYNEQFF

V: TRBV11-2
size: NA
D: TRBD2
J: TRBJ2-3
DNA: TGTGCCAGCAGCTTCAATCTAGCGGGGGTGTCAGGGTCTACGCAGTATTTT
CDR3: CASSFNLAGVSGSTQYF

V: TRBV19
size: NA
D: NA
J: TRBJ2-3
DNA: TGTGCCAGTAGTATAGCCAGGAAACTCGATACGCAGTATTTT
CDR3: CASSIARKLDTQYF

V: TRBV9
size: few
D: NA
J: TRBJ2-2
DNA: TGTGCCAGCAGCGCCACCAGGGGAGGAGGGGAGCTGTTTTTT
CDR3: CASSATRGGGELFF

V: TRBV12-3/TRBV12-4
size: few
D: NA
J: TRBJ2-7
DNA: TGTGCCAGCAGTTTGTCAAGGGTTTCCTACGAGCAGTACTTC
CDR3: CASSLSRVSYEQYF

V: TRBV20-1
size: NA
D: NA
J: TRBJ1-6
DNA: TGCAGTGCTCTAGACGGAGGGAGTGGGAATTCACCCCTCCACTTT
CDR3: CSALDGGSGNSPLHF

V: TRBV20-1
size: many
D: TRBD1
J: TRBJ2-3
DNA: TGCAGTGCTGCCGGGACAGGGAGCACAGATACGCAGTATTTT
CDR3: CSAAGTGSTDTQYF

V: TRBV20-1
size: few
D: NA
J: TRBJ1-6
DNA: TGCAGTGCTCAAAGAGAAAGGACAGAGACCAGCTCCTATAATTCACCCCTCCACTTT
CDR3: CSAQRERTETSSYNSPLHF

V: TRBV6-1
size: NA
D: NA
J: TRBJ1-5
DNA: TGTGCCAGCAGGGCCCAGGGGTTTCAGCCCCAGCATTTT
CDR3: CASRAQGFQPQHF